This T cell receptor (beta chain) came from a study of T cell responses to AZD1222 COVID-19 vaccine. The table came from immunoSEQ multiplex PCR; TCRdb's copy has only in-frame clones and leaves some out. The table has roughly 150,000 clones, less than 95% seen once. The CDR3 covers 14 residues. The germline V gene encodes CDR1 SGHRS and CDR2 YFSETQ. Between the trimmed V and J ends, which lost 2 bases and 2 bases, there was a span of 11 bases. This clone occurred a few times. Material: peripheral blood, obtained 28 days after the second AZD1222 dose. This chain uses TRBV5-1 with TRBJ2-7, with a possible D match to TRBD1 (6 bases). The TCR originated in an adult who received the AZD1222 COVID-19 vaccine. DNA of the CDR3: TGCGCCAGCAGCTTTCAGGGGCCCCCCTACGAGCAGTACTTC. Amino acid sequence: CASSFQGPPYEQYF.